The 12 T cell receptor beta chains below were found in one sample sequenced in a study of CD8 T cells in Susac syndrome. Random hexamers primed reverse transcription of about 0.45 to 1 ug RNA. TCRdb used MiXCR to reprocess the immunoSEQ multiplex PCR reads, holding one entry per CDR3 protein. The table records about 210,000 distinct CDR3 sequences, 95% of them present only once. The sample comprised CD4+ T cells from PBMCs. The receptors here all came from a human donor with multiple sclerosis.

The CDR3 is CATSDAHQDTQYF. CDR3 nucleotides: TGTGCCACCAGTGATGCTCACCAGGATACGCAGTATTTT. This chain joins TRBV24-1 and TRBJ2-3; D gene uncertain. The CDR3 contains 13 residues. CDR1 and CDR2 (germline): KGHDR, SFDVKD. Trimming shortened V by 3 bases and J by 6 bases, and 9 bases separated the two germline ends.

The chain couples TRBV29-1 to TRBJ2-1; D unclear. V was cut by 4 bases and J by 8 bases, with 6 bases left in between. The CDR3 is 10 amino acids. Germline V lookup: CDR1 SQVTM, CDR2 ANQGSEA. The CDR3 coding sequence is TGCAGCGTTGCTGTCCATGAGCAGTTCTTC. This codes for CSVAVHEQFF.

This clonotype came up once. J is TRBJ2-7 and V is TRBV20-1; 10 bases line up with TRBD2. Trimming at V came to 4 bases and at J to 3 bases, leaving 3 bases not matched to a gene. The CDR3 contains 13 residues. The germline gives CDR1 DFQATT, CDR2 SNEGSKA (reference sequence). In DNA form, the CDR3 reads TGCAGTGCTAAATGGACTAGCGGCTACGAGCAGTACTTC. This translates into CSAKWTSGYEQYF.

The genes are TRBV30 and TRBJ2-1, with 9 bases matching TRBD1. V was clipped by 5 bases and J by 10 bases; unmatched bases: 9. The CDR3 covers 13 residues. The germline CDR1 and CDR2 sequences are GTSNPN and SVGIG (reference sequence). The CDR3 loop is CAWDRDRVLEQFF. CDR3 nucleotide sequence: TGTGCCTGGGACCGGGACAGGGTGTTGGAGCAGTTCTTC. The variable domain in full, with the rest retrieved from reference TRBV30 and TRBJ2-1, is SQTIHQWPATLVQPVGSPLSLECTVEGTSNPNLYWYRQAAGRGLQLLFYSVGIGQISSEVPQNLSASRPQDRQFILSSKKLLLSDSGFYLCAWDRDRVLEQFFGPGTRLTVL.

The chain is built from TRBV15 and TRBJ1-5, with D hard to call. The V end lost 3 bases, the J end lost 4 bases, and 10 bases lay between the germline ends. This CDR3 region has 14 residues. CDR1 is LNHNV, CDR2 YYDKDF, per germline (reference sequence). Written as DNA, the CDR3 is TGTGCCACCAGCAGGCGCTCGGATAATCAGCCCCAGCATTTT. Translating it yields CATSRRSDNQPQHF.

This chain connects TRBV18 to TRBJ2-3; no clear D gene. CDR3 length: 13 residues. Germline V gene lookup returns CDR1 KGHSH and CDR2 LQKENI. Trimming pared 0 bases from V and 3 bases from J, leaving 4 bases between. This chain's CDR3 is CASSPPQTDTQYF. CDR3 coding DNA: TGTGCCAGCTCACCACCCCAAACAGATACGCAGTATTTT. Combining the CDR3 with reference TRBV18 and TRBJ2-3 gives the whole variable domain NAGVMQNPRHLVRRRGQEARLRCSPMKGHSHVYWYRQLPEEGLKFMVYLQKENIIDESGMPKERFSAEFPKEGPSILRIQQVVRGDSAAYFCASSPPQTDTQYFGPGTRLTVL.

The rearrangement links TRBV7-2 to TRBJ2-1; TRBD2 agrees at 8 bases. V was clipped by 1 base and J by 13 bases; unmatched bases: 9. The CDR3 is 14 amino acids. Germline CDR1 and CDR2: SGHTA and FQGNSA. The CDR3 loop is CASSLEGAGGGQFF. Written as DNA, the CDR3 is TGTGCCAGCAGCTTAGAGGGCGCGGGGGGAGGACAGTTCTTC.

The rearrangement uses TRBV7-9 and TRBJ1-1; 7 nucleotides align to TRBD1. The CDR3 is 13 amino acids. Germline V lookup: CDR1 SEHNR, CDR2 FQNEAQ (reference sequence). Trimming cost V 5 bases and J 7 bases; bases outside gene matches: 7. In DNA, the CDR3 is TGTGCCAGCAGCCCACGGACAGGCCGTGAAGCTTTCTTT. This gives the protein CASSPRTGREAFF.

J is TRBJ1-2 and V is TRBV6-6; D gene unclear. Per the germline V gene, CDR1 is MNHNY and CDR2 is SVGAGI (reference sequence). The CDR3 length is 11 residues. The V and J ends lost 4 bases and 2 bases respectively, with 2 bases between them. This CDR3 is CASSSNYGYTF. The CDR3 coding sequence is TGTGCCAGCAGTTCCAACTATGGCTACACCTTC.

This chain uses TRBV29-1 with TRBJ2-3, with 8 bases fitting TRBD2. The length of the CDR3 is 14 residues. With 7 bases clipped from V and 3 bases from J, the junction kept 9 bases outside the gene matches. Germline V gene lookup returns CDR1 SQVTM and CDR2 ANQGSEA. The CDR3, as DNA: TGCAGCGCCCCCCGGGGGGGGAAAACAGATACGCAGTATTTT. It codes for CSAPRGGKTDTQYF.

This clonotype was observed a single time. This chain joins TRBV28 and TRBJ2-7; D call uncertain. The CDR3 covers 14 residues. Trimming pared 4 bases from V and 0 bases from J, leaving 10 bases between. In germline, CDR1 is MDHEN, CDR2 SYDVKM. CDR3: CASSSSQPSYEQYF. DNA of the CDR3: TGTGCCAGCAGTTCAAGCCAGCCCTCCTACGAGCAGTACTTC.

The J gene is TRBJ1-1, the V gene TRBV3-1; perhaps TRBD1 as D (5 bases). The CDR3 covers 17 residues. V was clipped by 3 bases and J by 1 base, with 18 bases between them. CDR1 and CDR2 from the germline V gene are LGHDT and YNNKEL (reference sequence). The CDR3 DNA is TGTGCCAGCAGCCATCTCGTCCAAAGGGGACCGAACACTGAAGCTTTCTTT. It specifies CASSHLVQRGPNTEAFF.